This T cell receptor beta chain was identified during a study of blood T cells in healthy people across ages. General study findings and limits: Naive CD4+ cell counts and diversity both ran higher in long-lived than in aged donors.

Russia was home to the donors, healthy Caucasian individuals aged roughly 6 to 90. Peripheral blood was drawn, around 9.3 milliliters per donor. With a J-beta primer mix and a sample-barcoded 5' primer, a second PCR ran 7 to 11 cycles. TCRdb re-analysed the 5' RACE reads in MiXCR, keeping a single row per CDR3 protein. In the table there are hundreds of thousands of distinct CDR3 sequences, 40% to 65% of which are singletons. The CDR3 spans 13 residues. With 6 bases removed from V and 9 bases from J, the gap between germline ends came to 15 bases. This clonotype showed up many times. The antigen is not known.

The TCR was taken from a woman of 80 years or more in good health. Specimen: blood. The chain has TRBV12-3 or TRBV12-4 and TRBJ2-1, with D possibly being TRBD2 (5 bases). The CDR3 DNA reads as TGTGCCAGCAGCCCTGGAGGCGGTAGTGAGCAGTTCTTC. It is translated as CASSPGGGSEQFF.